A selection of T cell receptor beta chains follows, all from one sample in a study of PD-1 blockade in classical Hodgkin lymphoma. Clones were read by immunoSEQ multiplex PCR, and TCRdb kept only the in-frame ones, dropping some. The table shows 25,000 to 35,000 clones, with around four fifths occurring only once. The sequenced sample was peripheral blood mononuclear cells (PBMCs), obtained before the second cycle of nivolumab. These receptor sequences come from a human donor with classical Hodgkin lymphoma. Each CDR3 is given with its conserved first and last residue. D genes are given only for firm matches. Some rows have no size entry. The others give once, few or many, or a class for an expanded clone.

NA TRBJ2-6 TRBV9 NA TGTGCCAGCAGTCGAGCCGGGTCTGGGGCCAACGTCCTGACTTTC CASSRAGSGANVLTF
NA TRBJ2-6 TRBV10-3 NA TGTGCCATCAGTGAGTCCGGCAGGGGCTCTGGGGCCAACGTCCTGACTTTC CAISESGRGSGANVLTF
NA TRBJ2-1 TRBV7-2 TRBD2 TGTGCCAGCAGCTCGACTAGCGGTTCCTACAATGAGCAGTTCTTC CASSSTSGSYNEQFF
NA TRBJ1-1 TRBV4-3 TRBD1 TGCGCCAGCAGCTCCAGGTTCTTCGGGACAGAGAACACTGAAGCTTTCTTT CASSSRFFGTENTEAFF
NA TRBJ2-1 TRBV30 NA TGTGCCTGGAGCAGGGGAGGAACTTACAATGAGCAGTTCTTC CAWSRGGTYNEQFF
NA TRBJ2-3 TRBV19 TRBD2 TGTGCCAGTAGTGGCGGGAGAGGGGATACGCAGTATTTT CASSGGRGDTQYF
NA TRBJ1-1 TRBV11-3 NA TGTGCCAGCAGAGTAGGCATGAACACTGAAGCTTTCTTT CASRVGMNTEAFF
NA TRBJ1-4 TRBV5-1 TRBD1 TGCGCCAGCAGATTTGGGACAGGGCTCGAAAAACTGTTTTTT CASRFGTGLEKLFF
NA TRBJ1-6 TRBV27 NA TGTGCCAGCAGTCCTTACTTGACGAGAAAGTCACCCCTCCACTTT CASSPYLTRKSPLHF
NA TRBJ1-4 TRBV14 TRBD1 TGTGCCAGCAGCCAGCCCCTGACAGGGAGGGCTGAAAAACTGTTTTTT CASSQPLTGRAEKLFF
once TRBJ1-4 TRBV29-1 NA TGCAGCGTTGAAGATGGGGCGCGGCTAGGTGAAAAACTGTTTTTT CSVEDGARLGEKLFF
NA TRBJ2-5 TRBV7-4 NA TGTGCCAGCAGCTTATCATTCAGCGATTCATCAGAGACCCAGTACTTC CASSLSFSDSSETQYF